The 5 T cell receptor beta chains below come from one sample, sequenced in a study of human T cells and chemical hapten exposure (dated by TCRdb to the early 2020s). The time point label of this sample denotes: pre-sensitization, week 0. Sample treatment or condition, as interpreted from the label and publication: therapeutic diphenylcyclopropenone sensitization with weekly scalp DPC. Library preparation was by RACE. Reads for this sample came from a NextSeq 500. TCRdb reworked the public reads: Q25 trimming with fastp, MiXCR clone assembly, productive beta chains retained. Every distinct CDR3 protein forms one entry, paired with its most common genes and DNA. A total of some 250,000 distinct CDR3 sequences appear in this sample, 7.7% of them only once. Approximately 1.2% of the sample rests with the top ten. Sequences were derived from whole blood, sampled in connection with sensitization to the hapten diphenylcyclopropenone (DPC). These receptors were obtained from a man between 18 and 29 years old with alopecia areata. Some clones in this sample may be carry-over from other donors' samples.

This clonotype came up many times. The rearrangement uses TRBV5-1 and TRBJ2-3; D is uncertain. Per germline, CDR1 SGHRS and CDR2 YFSETQ. V shed 0 bases and J shed 4 bases, with 12 bases lying between them. The CDR3 consists of 15 residues. The CDR3 is CASSLGTDRSDTQYF. CDR3 in DNA: TGCGCCAGCAGCTTGGGAACGGACCGATCAGATACGCAGTATTTT.

The V and J genes are TRBV4-2 and TRBJ1-2; perhaps TRBD1 as D (6 bases). This CDR3 comprises 15 residues. Germline loops: CDR1 LGHNA, CDR2 YNFKEQ. With 0 bases removed from V and 3 bases from J, the gap between germline ends came to 11 bases. The CDR3 DNA sequence: TGTGCCAGCAGCCAAGATTGGAGGGGGGACTATGGCTACACCTTC. Its protein is CASSQDWRGDYGYTF.

This rearrangement joins TRBV7-2 to TRBJ1-2, with TRBD1 matching 8 bases. The V gene's germline CDR1 is SGHTA and CDR2 FQGNSA. V lost 3 bases and J lost 4; bases outside the gene matches: 10. The CDR3 runs to 16 residues. CDR3 bases: TGTGCCAGCAGCTTGTATCAGACAGGGGATGTCTATGGCTACACCTTC. It specifies CASSLYQTGDVYGYTF.

The table lists this clonotype with a few counts. The chain combines TRBV6-5 with TRBJ2-5; D assignment may be TRBD1 or TRBD2 (5 bases each). Trimming removed 6 bases from V and 2 bases from J, with 10 bases in between. Per the germline V gene, CDR1 is MNHEY and CDR2 is SVGAGI. This CDR3 has 13 residues. CDR3 coding DNA: TGTGCCAGCAGGAGAGGGGTTCAAGAGACCCAGTACTTC. Its translation is CASRRGVQETQYF.

This chain connects TRBV20-1 to TRBJ1-4; TRBD1 aligns across 9 bases. Germline V gives CDR1 DFQATT, CDR2 SNEGSKA (reference sequence). This CDR3 region has 15 residues. J lost 1 base, V lost 7 bases, and 7 bases had no gene match. The chain's CDR3 is CSGIQGAQTNEKLFF. The CDR3 DNA is TGCAGTGGCATACAGGGGGCGCAAACTAATGAAAAACTGTTTTTT.